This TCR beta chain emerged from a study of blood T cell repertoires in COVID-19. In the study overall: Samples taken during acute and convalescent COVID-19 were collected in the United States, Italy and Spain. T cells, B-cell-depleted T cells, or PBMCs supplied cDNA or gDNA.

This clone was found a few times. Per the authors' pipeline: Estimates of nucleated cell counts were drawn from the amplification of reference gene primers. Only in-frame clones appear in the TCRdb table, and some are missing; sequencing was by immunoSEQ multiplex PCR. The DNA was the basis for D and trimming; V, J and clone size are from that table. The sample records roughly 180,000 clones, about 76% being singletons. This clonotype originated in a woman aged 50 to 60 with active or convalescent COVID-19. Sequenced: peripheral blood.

CDR3 sequence: CASSSWTEGNTEAFF. CDR3 in DNA: TGTGCCAGCAGTTCGTGGACAGAGGGGAACACTGAAGCTTTCTTT. This chain joins TRBV28 and TRBJ1-1, with D maybe TRBD1 (6 bases). V lost 4 bases and J lost 1, with 13 bases in between. Germline CDR1 is MDHEN and CDR2 is SYDVKM. The CDR3 contains 15 residues. The variable domain in full, with the rest retrieved from reference TRBV28 and TRBJ1-1, is DVKVTQSSRYLVKRTGEKVFLECVQDMDHENMFWYRQDPGLGLRLIYFSYDVKMKEKGDIPEGYSVSREKKERFSLILESASTNQTSMYLCASSSWTEGNTEAFFGQGTRLTVV.